This TCR beta chain was identified during a study of shared clonotypes between healthy human individuals. Study conclusions and caveats: Relative to memory subsets, naive subsets generally showed larger estimated richness. Non-shared clonotypes were found to have lower generation probabilities than the clonotypes that were shared by all four of the sorted-subset donors.

Genomic DNA per cell subset filled all wells of several immunoSEQ plates. Sequencing used immunoSEQ multiplex PCR; TCRdb keeps in-frame clones, though not all of them. The sample has roughly 2.1 million clones; about 93% are singletons. With 8 bases removed from V and 0 bases from J, the gap between germline ends came to 13 bases. There are 14 residues in the CDR3. The germline V gene has CDR1 LNHDA and CDR2 SQIVND (reference sequence). Notes on this clone: Its antigen is still unknown.

As defined, naive CD8 cells were CD45RO-negative and positively selected for CCR7, with terminally differentiated effector memory CD45RA+ cells excluded. The chain is built from TRBV19 and TRBJ1-1, with D hard to call. This TCR was recovered from a man aged 18 to 29 in good health. Some clones in this sample may be carry-over from other donors' samples. The specimen sequenced was naive CD8+ T cells from PBMCs. The DNA for the CDR3 is TGTGCCAGTTCCCTATCCGGGATGAACACTGAAGCTTTCTTT. Translated: CASSLSGMNTEAFF.